Described below is a single TCR beta chain sequence and its context. The sample comes from a study of blood T cell repertoires in COVID-19. For the study at large: Sources were T cells, B-cell-depleted T cells, or PBMCs; the material itself was cDNA or gDNA.

This CDR3 contains 12 residues. Trimming pared 1 base from V and 6 bases from J, leaving 7 bases between. Germline V lookup: CDR1 MDHEN, CDR2 SYDVKM. The protocol was immunoSEQ multiplex PCR, while the TCRdb copy is restricted to in-frame clones and leaves out a portion. The sample carries some 670,000 clones, 75% to 90% recorded once. The clonotype comes from a young woman with acute or convalescent COVID-19. Sequencing input: peripheral blood. The gene calls are TRBV28 and TRBJ2-7; D perhaps matches TRBD1 (6 bases). This CDR3 reads CASSLLGGEQYF. CDR3 nucleotide sequence: TGTGCCAGCAGTTTATTAGGGGGCGAGCAGTACTTC. The full variable domain, its missing parts supplied by reference TRBV28 and TRBJ2-7, is DVKVTQSSRYLVKRTGEKVFLECVQDMDHENMFWYRQDPGLGLRLIYFSYDVKMKEKGDIPEGYSVSREKKERFSLILESASTNQTSMYLCASSLLGGEQYFGPGTRLTVT.